This T cell receptor beta chain came from a study of spatial heterogeneity in lung cancer. Study overall: An average of more than ten raw reads was observed per unique TCR and UMI combination. The study's findings and limits: More often at tumor resection than at routine follow-up, ubiquitous expanded tumor TCRs were detected in the blood.

Time point defined: sample taken at primary tumor resection. Samples came from 60 to 75 TRACERx patients with untreated early-stage lung cancer. Sequencing covered unsorted whole RNA taken from tumor, nontumor lung or frozen PBMC. The CDR3 totals 15 residues. In germline, CDR1 is KGHSH, CDR2 LQKENI. Trimming took off 6 bases at V and 4 bases at J, with 18 bases between the two ends. In this sample, this clonotype turned up many times. Its antigen is undetermined. TCRdb re-analysed the 5' RACE reads in MiXCR, keeping a single row per CDR3 protein. The sample includes about 23,000 distinct CDR3 sequences, about 4.7% of them seen just once.

Here the sequenced sample was PBMCs, taken at surgery. This sequence originates from a male donor with early-stage non-small cell lung cancer. This sequence joins TRBV18 and TRBJ1-2; perhaps TRBD1 as D (6 bases). The CDR3 loop reads CASSPSVQGVYGYTF. The CDR3 DNA reads TGTGCCAGCTCCCCGTCGGTACAGGGAGTCTATGGCTACACCTTC.